This TCR beta chain was retrieved from a study of beta chain features in type 1 diabetes. Note on this clone: Its antigen is unidentified.

V lost 2 bases to trimming and J lost 14 bases, with 10 bases between them. The CDR3 extends over 12 amino acids. As every portion of the isolated RNA was reverse transcribed, the sequencing read expressed TCRB transcripts. Only in-frame clones appear in the TCRdb table, and some are missing; sequencing was by immunoSEQ multiplex PCR. The sample comprises around 650,000 clones, 12% of which are singletons, and roughly 0.11% rests with the top ten. General study points: TCRB CDR3s from Type 1 diabetes patients were moderately but significantly shorter in all four CD4+ subsets.

Cell sorting via CD45RO/CCR7/CD25/CD127/CD95/CD27 was performed to obtain CD4+ naive, central memory, regulatory and stem cell-like memory cells. All sorted populations exceeded 98% purity. The sequence derives from a young man with type 1 diabetes. Sequencing was done on a sample of naive CD4+ T cells from blood. This sequence joins TRBV23-1 and TRBJ1-6; D not certain. TRBV23-1 is annotated as an ORF whose role is uncertain. This CDR3 reads CASSQTPPALHF. The CDR3 DNA sequence: TGCGCCAGCAGTCAAACCCCCCCGGCCCTCCACTTT.